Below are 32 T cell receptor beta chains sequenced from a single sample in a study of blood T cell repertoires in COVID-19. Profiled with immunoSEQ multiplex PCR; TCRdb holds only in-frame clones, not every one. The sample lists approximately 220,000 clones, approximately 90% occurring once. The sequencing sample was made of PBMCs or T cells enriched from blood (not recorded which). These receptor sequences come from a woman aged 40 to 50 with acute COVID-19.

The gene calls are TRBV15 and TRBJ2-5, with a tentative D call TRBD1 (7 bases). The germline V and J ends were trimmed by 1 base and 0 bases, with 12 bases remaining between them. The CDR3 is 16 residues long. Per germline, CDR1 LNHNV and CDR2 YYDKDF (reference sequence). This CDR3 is CATSRVSGGYQETQYF. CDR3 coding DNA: TGTGCCACCAGCAGAGTGTCAGGGGGGTACCAAGAGACCCAGTACTTC.

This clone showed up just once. DNA of the CDR3: TGTGCCAGCTCACCATCGAGCGGTTTACACAATGAGCAGTTCTTC. Amino acids: CASSPSSGLHNEQFF. The rearrangement joins TRBV18 to TRBJ2-1; maybe TRBD2 (5 bases). Germline V gene data show CDR1 as KGHSH and CDR2 as LQKENI. Trimming pared 2 bases from V and 5 bases from J, leaving 13 bases between. The CDR3 spans 15 residues. The full variable domain, rest sourced from reference TRBV18 and TRBJ2-1, is NAGVMQNPRHLVRRRGQEARLRCSPMKGHSHVYWYRQLPEEGLKFMVYLQKENIIDESGMPKERFSAEFPKEGPSILRIQQVVRGDSAAYFCASSPSSGLHNEQFFGPGTRLTVL.

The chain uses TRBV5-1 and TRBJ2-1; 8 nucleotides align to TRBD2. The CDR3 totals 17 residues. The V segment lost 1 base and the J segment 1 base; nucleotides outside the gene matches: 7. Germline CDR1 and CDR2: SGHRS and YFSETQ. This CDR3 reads CASSLSGGAGSYNEQFF. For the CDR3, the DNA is TGCGCCAGCAGCTTGAGCGGGGGCGCAGGATCCTACAATGAGCAGTTCTTC.

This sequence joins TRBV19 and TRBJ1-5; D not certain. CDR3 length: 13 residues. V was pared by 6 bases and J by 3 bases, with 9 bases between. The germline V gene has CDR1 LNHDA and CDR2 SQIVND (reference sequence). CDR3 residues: CASRGGHNQPQHF. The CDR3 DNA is TGTGCCAGTAGGGGAGGGCACAATCAGCCCCAGCATTTT.

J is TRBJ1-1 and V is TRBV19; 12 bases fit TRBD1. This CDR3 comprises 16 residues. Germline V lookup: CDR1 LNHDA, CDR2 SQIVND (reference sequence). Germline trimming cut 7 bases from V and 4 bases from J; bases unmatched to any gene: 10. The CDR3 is CASTGTGGLKATEAFF. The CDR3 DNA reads TGTGCCAGTACAGGGACAGGGGGCTTGAAGGCCACTGAAGCTTTCTTT.

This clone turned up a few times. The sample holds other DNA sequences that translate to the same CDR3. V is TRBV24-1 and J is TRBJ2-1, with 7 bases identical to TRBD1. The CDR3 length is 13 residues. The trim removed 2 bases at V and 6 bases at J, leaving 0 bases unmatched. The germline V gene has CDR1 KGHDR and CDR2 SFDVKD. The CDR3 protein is CATSDYRGNEQFF. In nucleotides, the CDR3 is TGTGCCACCAGTGATTACAGGGGCAATGAGCAGTTCTTC.

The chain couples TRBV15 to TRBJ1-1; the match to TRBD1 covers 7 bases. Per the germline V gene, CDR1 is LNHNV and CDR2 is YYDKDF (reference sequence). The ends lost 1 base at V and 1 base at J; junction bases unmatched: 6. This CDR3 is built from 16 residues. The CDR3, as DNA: TGTGCCACCAGCAGAGGCCGACAGGGACAGAACACTGAAGCTTTCTTT. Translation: CATSRGRQGQNTEAFF. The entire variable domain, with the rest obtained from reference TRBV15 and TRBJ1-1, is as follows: DAMVIQNPRYQVTQFGKPVTLSCSQTLNHNVMYWYQQKSSQAPKLLFHYYDKDFNNEADTPDNFQSRRPNTSFCFLDIRSPGLGDTAMYLCATSRGRQGQNTEAFFGQGTRLTVV.

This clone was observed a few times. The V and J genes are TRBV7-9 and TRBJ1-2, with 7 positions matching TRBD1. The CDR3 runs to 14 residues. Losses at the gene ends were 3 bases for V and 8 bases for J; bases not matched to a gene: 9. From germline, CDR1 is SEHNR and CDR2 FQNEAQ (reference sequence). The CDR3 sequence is CASSFRDSFLGYTF. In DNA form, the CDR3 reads TGTGCCAGCAGCTTCCGGGACAGCTTCTTAGGCTACACCTTC.

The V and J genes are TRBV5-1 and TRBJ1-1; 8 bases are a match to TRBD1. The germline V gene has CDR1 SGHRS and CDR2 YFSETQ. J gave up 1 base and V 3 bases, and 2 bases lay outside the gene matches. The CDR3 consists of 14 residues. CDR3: CASSWTGTNTEAFF. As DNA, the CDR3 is TGCGCCAGCAGCTGGACAGGGACGAACACTGAAGCTTTCTTT.

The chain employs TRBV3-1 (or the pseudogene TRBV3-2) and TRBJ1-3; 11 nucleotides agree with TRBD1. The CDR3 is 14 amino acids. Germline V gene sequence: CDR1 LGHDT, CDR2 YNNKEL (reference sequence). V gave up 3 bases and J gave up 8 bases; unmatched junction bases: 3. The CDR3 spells CASSHLDRGHTIYF. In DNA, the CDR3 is TGTGCCAGCAGCCACTTGGACAGGGGGCACACCATATATTTT.

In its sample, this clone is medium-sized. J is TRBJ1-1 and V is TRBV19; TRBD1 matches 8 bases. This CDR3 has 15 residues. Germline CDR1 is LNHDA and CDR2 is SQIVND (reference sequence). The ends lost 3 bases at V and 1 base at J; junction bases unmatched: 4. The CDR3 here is CASSIRGTGNTEAFF. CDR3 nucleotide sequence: TGTGCCAGTAGTATCCGCGGGACAGGGAACACTGAAGCTTTCTTT.

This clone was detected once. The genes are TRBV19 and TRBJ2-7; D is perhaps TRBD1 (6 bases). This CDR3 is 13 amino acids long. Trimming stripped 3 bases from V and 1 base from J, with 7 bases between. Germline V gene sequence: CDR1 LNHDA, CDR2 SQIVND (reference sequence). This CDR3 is CASSIGQSYEQYF. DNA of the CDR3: TGTGCCAGTAGTATTGGACAGTCCTACGAGCAGTACTTC.

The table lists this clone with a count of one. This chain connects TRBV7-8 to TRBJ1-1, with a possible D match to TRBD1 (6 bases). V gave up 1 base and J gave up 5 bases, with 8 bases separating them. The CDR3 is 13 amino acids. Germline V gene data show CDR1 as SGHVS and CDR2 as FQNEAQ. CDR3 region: CASSLGGPTEAFF. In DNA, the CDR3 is TGTGCCAGCAGCTTAGGGGGGCCGACTGAAGCTTTCTTT.

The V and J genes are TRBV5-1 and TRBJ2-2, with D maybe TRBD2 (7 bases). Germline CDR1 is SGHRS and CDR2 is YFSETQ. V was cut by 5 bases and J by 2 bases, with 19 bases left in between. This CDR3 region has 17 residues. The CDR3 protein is CASSLLGGGPNTGELFF. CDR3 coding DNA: TGCGCCAGCAGTCTTCTGGGCGGGGGCCCTAACACCGGGGAGCTGTTTTTT.

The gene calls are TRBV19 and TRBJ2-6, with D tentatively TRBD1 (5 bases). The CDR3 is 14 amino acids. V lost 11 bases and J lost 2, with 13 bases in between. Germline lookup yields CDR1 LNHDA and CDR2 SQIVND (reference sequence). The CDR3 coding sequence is TGTGCCTCATTAACCAGGGCTGGGGCCAACGTCCTGACTTTC. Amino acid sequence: CASLTRAGANVLTF.

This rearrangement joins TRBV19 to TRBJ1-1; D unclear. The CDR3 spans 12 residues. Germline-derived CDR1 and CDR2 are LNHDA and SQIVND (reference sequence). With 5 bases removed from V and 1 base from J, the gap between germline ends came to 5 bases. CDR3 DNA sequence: TGTGCCAGTAGTCGCGGGAACACTGAAGCTTTCTTT. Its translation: CASSRGNTEAFF.

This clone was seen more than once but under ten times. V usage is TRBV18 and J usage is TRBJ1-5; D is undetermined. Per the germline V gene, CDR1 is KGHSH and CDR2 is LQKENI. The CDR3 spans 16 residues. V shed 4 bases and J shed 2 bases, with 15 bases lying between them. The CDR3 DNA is TGTGCCAGCTCACGTACACGGAAGGCGGGCAATCAGCCCCAGCATTTT. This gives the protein CASSRTRKAGNQPQHF.

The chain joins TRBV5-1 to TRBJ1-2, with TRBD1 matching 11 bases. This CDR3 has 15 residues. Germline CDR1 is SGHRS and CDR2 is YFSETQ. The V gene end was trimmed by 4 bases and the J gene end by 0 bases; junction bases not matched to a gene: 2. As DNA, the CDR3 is TGCGCCAGCAGCGCGGACAGGGGGCCTAACTATGGCTACACCTTC. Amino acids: CASSADRGPNYGYTF. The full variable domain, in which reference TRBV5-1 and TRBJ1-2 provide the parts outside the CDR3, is KAGVTQTPRYLIKTRGQQVTLSCSPISGHRSVSWYQQTPGQGLQFLFEYFSETQRNKGNFPGRFSGRQFSNSRSEMNVSTLELGDSALYLCASSADRGPNYGYTFGSGTRLTVV.

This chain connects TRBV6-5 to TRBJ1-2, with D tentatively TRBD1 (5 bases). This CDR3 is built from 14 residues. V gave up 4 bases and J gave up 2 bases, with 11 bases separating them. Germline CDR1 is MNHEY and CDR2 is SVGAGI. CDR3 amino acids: CASSLEQANYGYTF. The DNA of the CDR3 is TGTGCCAGCAGTTTAGAACAGGCGAACTATGGCTACACCTTC.

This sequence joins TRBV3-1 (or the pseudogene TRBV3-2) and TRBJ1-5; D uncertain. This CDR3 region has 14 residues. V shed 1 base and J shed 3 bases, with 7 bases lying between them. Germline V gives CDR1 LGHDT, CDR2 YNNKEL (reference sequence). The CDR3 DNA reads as TGTGCCAGCAGCCAAGGTCGGGACAATCAGCCCCAGCATTTT. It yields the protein CASSQGRDNQPQHF.

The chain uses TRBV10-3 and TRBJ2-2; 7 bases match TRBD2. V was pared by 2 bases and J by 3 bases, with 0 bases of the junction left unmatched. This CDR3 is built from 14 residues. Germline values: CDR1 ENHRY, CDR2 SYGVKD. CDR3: CAISEAGDTGELFF. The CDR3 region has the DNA TGTGCCATCAGTGAGGCGGGGGACACCGGGGAGCTGTTTTTT.

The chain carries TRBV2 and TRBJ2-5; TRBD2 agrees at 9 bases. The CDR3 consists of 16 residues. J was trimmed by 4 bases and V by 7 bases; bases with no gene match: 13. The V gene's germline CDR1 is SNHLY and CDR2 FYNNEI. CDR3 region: CASTKEQRGARETQYF. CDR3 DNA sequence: TGTGCCAGCACCAAAGAGCAGCGGGGGGCGCGAGAGACCCAGTACTTC.

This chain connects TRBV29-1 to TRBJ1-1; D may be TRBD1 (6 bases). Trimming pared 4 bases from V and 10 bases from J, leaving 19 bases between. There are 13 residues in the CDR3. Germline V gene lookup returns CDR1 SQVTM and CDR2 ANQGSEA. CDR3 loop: CSVAVGQGNGAFF. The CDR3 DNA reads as TGCAGCGTTGCGGTCGGTCAGGGGAACGGAGCTTTCTTT.

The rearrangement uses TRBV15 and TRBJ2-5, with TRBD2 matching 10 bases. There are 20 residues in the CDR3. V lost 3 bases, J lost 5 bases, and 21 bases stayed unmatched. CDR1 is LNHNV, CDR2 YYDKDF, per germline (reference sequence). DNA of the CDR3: TGTGCCACCAGCAGTCCTTCCAGGGGACTAGCGTTAATACGGGGGGAGACCCAGTACTTC. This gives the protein CATSSPSRGLALIRGETQYF.

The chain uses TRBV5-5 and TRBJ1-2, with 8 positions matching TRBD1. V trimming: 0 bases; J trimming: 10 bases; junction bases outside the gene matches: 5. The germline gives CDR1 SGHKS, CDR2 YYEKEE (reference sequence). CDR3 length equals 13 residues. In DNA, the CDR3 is TGTGCCAGCAGCTTGGGTGGACAGGGTGTCTACACCTTC. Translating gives CASSLGGQGVYTF. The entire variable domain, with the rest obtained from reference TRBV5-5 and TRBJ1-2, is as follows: DAGVTQSPTHLIKTRGQQVTLRCSPISGHKSVSWYQQVLGQGPQFIFQYYEKEERGRGNFPDRFSARQFPNYSSELNVNALLLGDSALYLCASSLGGQGVYTFGSGTRLTVV.

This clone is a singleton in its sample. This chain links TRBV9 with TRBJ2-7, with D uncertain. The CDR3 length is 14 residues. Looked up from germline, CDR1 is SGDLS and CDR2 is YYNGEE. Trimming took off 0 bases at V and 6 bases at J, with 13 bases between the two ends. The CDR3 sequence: CASSVEAKEFEQYF. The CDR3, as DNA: TGTGCCAGCAGCGTAGAGGCCAAGGAGTTCGAGCAGTACTTC.

The CDR3 is CASSFRVRYEQYF. The CDR3 nucleotides are TGTGCCAGCAGTTTCAGGGTTCGGTACGAGCAGTACTTC. The genes are TRBV27 and TRBJ2-7; D may be TRBD1 (5 bases). The CDR3 totals 13 residues. V lost 3 bases and J lost 4, with 10 bases in between. Germline V gene lookup returns CDR1 MNHEY and CDR2 SMNVEV (reference sequence).

The CDR3 DNA follows: TGTGCCAGCAGTGGCCGGAGTTACGGGTACACTGAAGCTTTCTTT. Encoded protein: CASSGRSYGYTEAFF. The chain recombines TRBV6-2 or TRBV6-3 with TRBJ1-1; D call uncertain. V lost 5 bases and J lost 3, with 16 bases in between. The CDR3 spans 15 residues. In germline, CDR1 is MNHEY, CDR2 SVGEGT.

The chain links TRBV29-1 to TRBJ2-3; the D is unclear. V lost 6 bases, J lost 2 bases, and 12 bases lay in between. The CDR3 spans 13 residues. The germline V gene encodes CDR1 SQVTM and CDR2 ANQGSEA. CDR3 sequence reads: CSVALGFTDTQYF. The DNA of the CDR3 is TGCAGCGTGGCCCTCGGGTTCACAGATACGCAGTATTTT.

Here the CDR3 reads CASSIGQILNTEAFF. The CDR3 DNA is TGTGCCAGTAGTATAGGACAGATTTTGAACACTGAAGCTTTCTTT. The chain links TRBV19 to TRBJ1-1; the D gene is possibly TRBD1 (5 bases). Trimming removed 1 base from V and 0 bases from J, with 9 bases in between. Germline V gives CDR1 LNHDA, CDR2 SQIVND (reference sequence). This CDR3 spans 15 amino acids.

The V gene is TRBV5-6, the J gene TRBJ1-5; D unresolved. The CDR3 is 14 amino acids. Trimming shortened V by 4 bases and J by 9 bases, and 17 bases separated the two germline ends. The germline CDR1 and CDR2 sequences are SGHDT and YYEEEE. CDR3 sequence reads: CASSMSRVGTPQHF. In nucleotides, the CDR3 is TGTGCCAGCAGCATGAGCCGGGTAGGAACGCCCCAGCATTTT.

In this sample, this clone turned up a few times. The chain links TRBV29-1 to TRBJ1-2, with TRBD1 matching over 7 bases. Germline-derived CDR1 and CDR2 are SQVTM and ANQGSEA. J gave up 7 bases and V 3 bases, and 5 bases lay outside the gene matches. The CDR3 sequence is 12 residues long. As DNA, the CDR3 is TGCAGCGTTGATGAGGGGGCTACTGGCTACACCTTC. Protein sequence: CSVDEGATGYTF. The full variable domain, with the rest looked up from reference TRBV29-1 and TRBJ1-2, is SAVISQKPSRDICQRGTSLTIQCQVDSQVTMMFWYRQQPGQSLTLIATANQGSEATYESGFVIDKFPISRPNLTFSTLTVSNMSPEDSSIYLCSVDEGATGYTFGSGTRLTVV.